This record covers a single T cell receptor beta chain. Its cognate antigen is unknown. There are 19 residues in the CDR3. Germline values: CDR1 MNHNS, CDR2 SASEGT. The V end lost 2 bases, the J end lost 0 bases, and 20 bases lay between the germline ends. The data are from a study of cytomegalovirus exposure and HLA in healthy donors. Study results and caveats: A few CMV-associated chains were confirmed in vitro to be specific for CMV antigens.

The PCR ran on 60 Vbeta and 13 Jbeta primers. Assay used: immunoSEQ multiplex PCR; TCRdb lists only in-frame clones, some missing. The sample has under 150,000 clones, over 70% seen once; the top ten hold roughly 1.5%. At collection, donors were nominally healthy, but unrecorded immune exposures were probable. The sample taken for sequencing was PBMCs. The clonotype comes from a woman aged 18-30 years in good health and CMV-seronegative. V usage is TRBV6-1 and J usage is TRBJ2-1; possible D gene TRBD2, 5 bases. The CDR3 loop is CASSETFFSLRGSYNEQFF. In nucleotides, the CDR3 is TGTGCCAGCAGTGAAACATTTTTTTCCCTTCGGGGCTCCTACAATGAGCAGTTCTTC.